This T cell receptor beta chain emerged from a study of T cell repertoires in cytomegalovirus infection (dated by TCRdb to the late 2010s). At the level of the whole study: Recently identified HLA-C-restricted CMV epitopes, whose presentation resists viral immunomodulation, were targeted by peptide stimulations together with well-studied HLA-B-restricted epitopes. Donor HLA type was relevant to the analysis, as public TCR beta signatures indicated carriage of CMV infection together with the matching HLA type.

Sequences SGHTA (CDR1) and FQGNSA (CDR2) are obtained from the germline V gene. The CDR3 covers 12 residues, taking in both the cysteine and the phenylalanine. Only CDR3 DNA is held: 36 bases, read in frame from base 1. V is clipped by 4 bases and J by 0 bases, and the sequence between their germline boundaries is 4 bases long. The treatment or condition label, as the study defines it: in vitro stimulation with specific CMV peptide epitopes to enrich CMV-specific T cells. On this clonotype itself: This receptor's antigen is unknown. No much larger clonotype is one base removed from it; base qualities were not supplied.

Summary of the overall study and its limitations: In both this cohort and an independent cohort of several hundred donors, the cumulative frequency of public TCR beta family members distinguished carriers of CMV infection plus the relevant HLA type. The ex vivo response was dominated by HLA-C-restricted CMV-specific TCR beta clonotypes, and the single most frequent clonotype in two of eight donors was supplied by these HLA-C-restricted clonotypes.

Sequenced using an Illumina HiSeq 1500. The raw public data were reprocessed by TCRdb itself: fastp quality trimming at Q25, MiXCR clonotype calling, in-frame beta chains only. Each CDR3 protein gets just one entry, which takes the most common genes and DNA from the rows behind it. The sample yields 380,000 or so distinct CDR3 sequences; roughly 36% were counted once. The ten largest clones capture approximately 13% of the sample. Sequencing used cultured PBMCs, obtained from culture after CMV antigen stimulation. This sequence originates from a human donor in good health (CMV status not recorded). Some clones in this sample may be carry-over from other donors' samples. The receptor chain draws on TRBV7-2 and TRBJ2-7; the D gene cannot be resolved reliably. DNA sequence: TGTGCCAGCAGCTATGTCTCCTACGAGCAGTACTTC. It codes for CASSYVSYEQYF.